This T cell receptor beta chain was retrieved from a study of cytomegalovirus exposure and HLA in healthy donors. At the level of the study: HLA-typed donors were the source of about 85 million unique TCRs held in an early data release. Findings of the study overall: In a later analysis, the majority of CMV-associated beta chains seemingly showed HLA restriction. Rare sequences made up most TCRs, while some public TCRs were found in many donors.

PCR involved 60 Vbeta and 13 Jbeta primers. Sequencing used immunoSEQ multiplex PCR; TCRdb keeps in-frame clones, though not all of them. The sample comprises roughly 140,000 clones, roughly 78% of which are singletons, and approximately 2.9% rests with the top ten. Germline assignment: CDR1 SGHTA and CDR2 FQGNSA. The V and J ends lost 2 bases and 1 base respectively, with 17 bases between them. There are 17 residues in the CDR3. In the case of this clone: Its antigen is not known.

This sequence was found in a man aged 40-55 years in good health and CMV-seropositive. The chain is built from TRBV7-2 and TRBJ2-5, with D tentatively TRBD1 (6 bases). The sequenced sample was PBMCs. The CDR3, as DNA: TGTGCCAGCAGCTTAAAGCGGACAGTGGGGGCCCAAGAGACCCAGTACTTC. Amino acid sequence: CASSLKRTVGAQETQYF. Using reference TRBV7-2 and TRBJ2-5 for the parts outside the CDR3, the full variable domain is GAGVSQSPSNKVTEKGKDVELRCDPISGHTALYWYRQSLGQGLEFLIYFQGNSAPDKSGLPSDRFSAERTGGSVSTLTIQRTQQEDSAVYLCASSLKRTVGAQETQYFGPGTRLLVL.